This T cell receptor (beta chain) was documented in a study of identical twins. General study results and limits: The study found weaker excess twin sharing in beta out-of-frame sequences.

CDR1 is DFQATT and CDR2 is SNEGSKA in the germline V gene (reference sequence). This CDR3 has 15 amino acids. After removal of 6 bases from V and 7 bases from J, the junction contained 15 bases not matched to a gene. Healthy Caucasians, and only they, were the donors. Template switching supplied a universal primer site; unique molecular identifiers were carried on the cDNA. MiXCR, run by TCRdb on the 5' RACE reads, gives a single entry per CDR3 protein. In the table there are about 690,000 distinct CDR3 sequences, 21% of which are singletons. Turning to this clonotype: Its antigen is unidentified.

Separately, the same data were catalogued under a study of T cells expressing NK-cell markers. From that report: As a fraction of CD8+ T cells, dominant NKG2C+ clonotypes reached roughly 1.0-7.5% in six donors.

V gene TRBV20-1 combines with J gene TRBJ2-1, with 7 bases aligning to TRBD2. Sequencing was done on a sample of PBMCs. The TCR sequence derives from a woman in her late teens or twenties in good health. The CDR3 sequence is CSAARGLAVKNEQFF. CDR3 nucleotide sequence: TGCAGTGCGGCGAGGGGTCTAGCGGTGAAAAATGAGCAGTTCTTC.